The T cell receptor (beta chain) described here comes from a study of cytomegalovirus exposure and HLA in healthy donors. The donors, nominally healthy at sampling, likely had unrecorded immune exposures. PCR used 60 Vbeta primers and 13 Jbeta primers. Source study methods: Unique TCR beta chains numbered approximately 80 million in a later analysis, with around 10 million shared. Sequencing was performed with immunoSEQ multiplex PCR; in TCRdb, only in-frame clones are kept and a portion is missing. V and J calls and clone size come straight from that table; D and trimming were deduced from the DNA. This table has approximately 200,000 clones, under 90% appearing once. Germline-derived CDR1 and CDR2 are MNHEY and SMNVEV (reference sequence). CDR3 size: 14 residues. V shed 4 bases and J 8 bases; nucleotides not matched to a gene: 5.

Material: PBMCs. This receptor was taken from a boy aged 2 to 10 in good health and CMV-seronegative. The V and J genes are TRBV27 and TRBJ2-1; 10 bases line up with TRBD1. CDR3 amino acids: CASSSDRGPDEQFF. For the CDR3, the DNA is TGTGCCAGCAGTTCCGACAGGGGGCCCGATGAGCAGTTCTTC.